These 29 T cell receptor beta chains were sequenced from one sample in a study of blood T cell repertoires in COVID-19. Libraries were prepared by immunoSEQ multiplex PCR; TCRdb keeps only in-frame clonotypes and omits some of them. The profile shows 100,000 or so clones, about 90% of them singletons. Sequencing was performed on peripheral blood. These receptors were obtained from a woman between 25 and 40 years old with acute or convalescent COVID-19.

This clone appeared once. The genes are TRBV5-1 and TRBJ1-6, with D perhaps matching TRBD1 (6 bases). Between the trimmed V and J ends, which lost 3 bases and 12 bases, there was a span of 13 bases. The CDR3 runs 13 residues. Germline assignment: CDR1 SGHRS and CDR2 YFSETQ. This CDR3 reads CASSWDTNGPLHF. CDR3 in DNA: TGCGCCAGCAGCTGGGACACGAACGGACCCCTCCACTTT.

V usage is TRBV5-1 and J usage is TRBJ1-3, with D possibly being TRBD1 (6 bases). V was cut by 3 bases and J by 0 bases, with 10 bases left in between. The CDR3 has 15 amino acids. In germline, CDR1 is SGHRS, CDR2 YFSETQ. The CDR3 is CASSSTGDSGNTIYF. CDR3 DNA sequence: TGCGCCAGCAGCTCGACAGGTGACTCTGGAAACACCATATATTTT.

Turning to this clone: Other DNA sequences in the sample encode the same CDR3. J is TRBJ1-6 and V is TRBV9; D is perhaps TRBD1 (5 bases). The V gene lost 0 bases and the J gene lost 5 bases, with 9 bases spanning the gap. The CDR3 is 15 amino acids. Germline-derived CDR1 and CDR2 are SGDLS and YYNGEE. CDR3 nucleotide sequence: TGTGCCAGCAGCGTAGACGGGGGGGATAATTCACCCCTCCACTTT. Its protein is CASSVDGGDNSPLHF.

The rearrangement uses TRBV28 and TRBJ1-2; 7 nucleotides line up with TRBD1. The V gene end was trimmed by 6 bases and the J gene end by 5 bases; junction bases not matched to a gene: 12. Germline lookup yields CDR1 MDHEN and CDR2 SYDVKM. The CDR3 contains 15 residues. The CDR3 here is CASRVQGPGGYGYTF. CDR3 nucleotide sequence: TGTGCCAGCAGGGTACAGGGGCCCGGAGGTTATGGCTACACCTTC.

The CDR3 DNA reads TGTGCCAGCAGAAACACGGGACTCAATCAGCCCCAGCATTTT. Amino acid sequence: CASRNTGLNQPQHF. The chain joins TRBV2 to TRBJ1-5; possible D gene TRBD1, 5 bases. Germline CDR1 SNHLY, CDR2 FYNNEI. Trimming took off 6 bases at V and 3 bases at J, with 12 bases between the two ends. CDR3 length: 14 amino acids.

The genes are TRBV28 and TRBJ2-2; 11 positions agree with TRBD1. This CDR3 spans 16 amino acids. Per germline, CDR1 MDHEN and CDR2 SYDVKM. The J segment lost 7 bases and the V segment lost 4 bases, leaving 8 bases of the junction unmatched. CDR3 protein: CASSSGTGGENGELFF. CDR3 bases: TGTGCCAGCAGTTCCGGGACAGGGGGTGAAAACGGGGAGCTGTTTTTT.

The chain recombines TRBV11-3 with TRBJ1-2, with 7 nucleotides matching TRBD1. The J segment lost 6 bases and the V segment lost 1 base, leaving 8 bases of the junction unmatched. Germline V gene lookup returns CDR1 SGHNT and CDR2 YENEEA. This CDR3 is built from 15 residues. CDR3 in amino acids: CASSLGGTAHDGYTF. CDR3 nucleotides: TGTGCCAGCAGCTTAGGGGGGACAGCTCATGATGGCTACACCTTC.

The genes are TRBV12-5 and TRBJ2-2, with D possibly being TRBD1 (5 bases). Germline CDR1 is LGHNT and CDR2 is FRNRAP. V shed 2 bases and J shed 1 base, with 11 bases lying between them. This CDR3 region has 16 residues. The CDR3 coding sequence is TGTGCTAGTGGTTTGCCCCGGACACAGAACACCGGGGAGCTGTTTTTT. It yields the protein CASGLPRTQNTGELFF.

V is TRBV18 and J is TRBJ2-7, with TRBD1 matching 8 bases. V was pared by 5 bases and J by 2 bases, with 14 bases of the junction left unmatched. Germline V gives CDR1 KGHSH, CDR2 LQKENI. The length of the CDR3 is 17 residues. For the CDR3, the DNA is TGTGCCAGCTCAACCGGACAGGGTTCCTTCAACGCCTACGAGCAGTACTTC. Protein sequence: CASSTGQGSFNAYEQYF.

The V and J genes are TRBV19 and TRBJ1-2, with a possible D match to TRBD1 (5 bases). The CDR3 is made up of 18 amino acids. Germline lookup yields CDR1 LNHDA and CDR2 SQIVND (reference sequence). Trimming stripped 0 bases from V and 3 bases from J, with 20 bases between. This chain's CDR3 is CASSIDRGLGISYYGYTF. In nucleotides, the CDR3 is TGTGCCAGTAGTATAGATCGGGGACTAGGCATCTCGTACTATGGCTACACCTTC.

In regard to this clone: The same CDR3 can be traced to other DNA sequences in this sample. The V gene is TRBV18, the J gene TRBJ2-6, with D unclear. The CDR3 loop spans 17 amino acids. Germline V gene lookup returns CDR1 KGHSH and CDR2 LQKENI. V lost 3 bases to trimming and J lost 0 bases, with 12 bases between them. CDR3 sequence: CASSPTLVGSGANVLTF. CDR3 nucleotides: TGTGCCAGCTCACCCACCCTGGTCGGCTCTGGGGCCAACGTCCTGACTTTC.

This chain joins TRBV7-8 and TRBJ1-5; D possibly corresponds to TRBD1 (6 bases). The V and J ends lost 4 bases and 3 bases respectively, with 13 bases between them. CDR1 SGHVS and CDR2 FQNEAQ come from the germline V gene. This CDR3 contains 15 residues. The CDR3 nucleotides are TGTGCCAGCAGCTCCGAGGACAGAAACAATCAGCCCCAGCATTTT. Encoded protein: CASSSEDRNNQPQHF.

V is TRBV28 and J is TRBJ1-5; no definite D call. Germline CDR1 and CDR2: MDHEN and SYDVKM. V was clipped by 6 bases and J by 5 bases, with 14 bases between them. The length of the CDR3 is 14 residues. For the CDR3, the DNA is TGTGCCAGCAGCCCCCGATTCGGTTATCAGCCCCAGCATTTT. Amino acids: CASSPRFGYQPQHF.

The chain recombines TRBV28 with TRBJ2-1, with 16 bases matching TRBD2. Trimming cost V 3 bases and J 12 bases; bases outside gene matches: 14. The length of the CDR3 is 18 residues. From germline, CDR1 is MDHEN and CDR2 SYDVKM. This CDR3 reads CASSLHGTSGGARARQFF. The CDR3, as DNA: TGTGCCAGCAGTTTGCACGGGACTAGCGGGGGGGCGAGGGCGAGGCAGTTCTTC.

The rearrangement links TRBV6-1 to TRBJ2-3; 9 nucleotides match TRBD1. V gave up 2 bases and J gave up 3 bases; unmatched junction bases: 3. The CDR3 loop spans 15 amino acids. Germline loops: CDR1 MNHNS, CDR2 SASEGT. The DNA of the CDR3 is TGTGCCAGCAGTGAAAGGGGACAGGGAACAGATACGCAGTATTTT. It yields the protein CASSERGQGTDTQYF.

This rearrangement joins TRBV5-1 to TRBJ2-7, with TRBD1 matching over 8 bases. CDR1 is SGHRS and CDR2 is YFSETQ in the germline V gene. The junction had 6 bases not matched to a gene; V was cut back by 4 bases and J by 0 bases. The CDR3 length is 15 residues. The CDR3, as DNA: TGCGCCAGCAGCCCTGGACAGGGAAGCTCCTACGAGCAGTACTTC. This encodes CASSPGQGSSYEQYF.

This chain uses TRBV2 with TRBJ1-5, with D unclear. The CDR3 is 12 amino acids. V was shortened by 5 bases and J by 5 bases, with 7 bases between the two germline ends. The V gene's germline CDR1 is SNHLY and CDR2 FYNNEI. The CDR3 spells CASSLIDQPQHF. DNA of the CDR3: TGTGCCAGCAGTTTGATAGATCAGCCCCAGCATTTT.

This clone was counted a few times. The chain couples TRBV11-3 to TRBJ2-1, with 7 bases aligning to TRBD2. CDR3 length: 16 residues. After removal of 0 bases from V and 5 bases from J, the junction contained 7 bases not matched to a gene. Per germline, CDR1 SGHNT and CDR2 YENEEA. For the CDR3, the DNA is TGTGCCAGCAGCTTAGAAGGGTGGGGGGGAAACAATGAGCAGTTCTTC. The encoded protein is CASSLEGWGGNNEQFF.

The chain links TRBV5-4 to TRBJ2-7; D remains unclear. The germline gives CDR1 SGHNT, CDR2 YYREEE (reference sequence). This CDR3 comprises 12 residues. The ends were cut back, 1 base at V and 3 bases at J, with 5 bases in the middle. The CDR3 DNA is TGTGCCAGCAGCTTGAACGGCTACGAGCAGTACTTC. It encodes CASSLNGYEQYF.

The rearrangement uses TRBV5-1 and TRBJ1-1; D is possibly TRBD1 (5 bases). CDR1 SGHRS and CDR2 YFSETQ come from the germline V gene. This CDR3 has 14 residues. V was pared by 4 bases and J by 3 bases, with 13 bases between. The CDR3 region is CASSSQGGDTEAFF. CDR3 sequence (DNA): TGCGCCAGCAGCAGTCAGGGTGGGGACACTGAAGCTTTCTTT. Combining the CDR3 with reference TRBV5-1 and TRBJ1-1 gives the whole variable domain KAGVTQTPRYLIKTRGQQVTLSCSPISGHRSVSWYQQTPGQGLQFLFEYFSETQRNKGNFPGRFSGRQFSNSRSEMNVSTLELGDSALYLCASSSQGGDTEAFFGQGTRLTVV.

This clone is categorized as medium-sized. V is TRBV6-6 and J is TRBJ2-2; tentative D call: TRBD1 (5 bases). CDR1 is MNHNY and CDR2 is SVGAGI in the germline V gene (reference sequence). The CDR3 extends over 11 amino acids. With 6 bases removed from V and 6 bases from J, the gap between germline ends came to 5 bases. In DNA form, the CDR3 reads TGTGCCAGCAGAGGGGCCGGGGAGCTGTTTTTT. Amino acids: CASRGAGELFF.

This clone has only one observation. CDR3 DNA sequence: TGTGCCAGCAGCCCGGACAGGGGGACCCTCCAGCCCCAGCATTTT. It encodes CASSPDRGTLQPQHF. This chain uses TRBV7-8 with TRBJ1-5; 10 nucleotides align to TRBD1. V gave up 5 bases and J gave up 7 bases; unmatched junction bases: 8. CDR1 and CDR2 (germline): SGHVS, FQNEAQ. This CDR3 comprises 15 residues. The whole variable domain, remainder taken from reference TRBV7-8 and TRBJ1-5, is GAGVSQSPRYKVAKRGQDVALRCDPISGHVSLFWYQQALGQGPEFLTYFQNEAQLDKSGLPSDRFFAERPEGSVSTLKIQRTQQEDSAVYLCASSPDRGTLQPQHFGDGTRLSIL.

The J gene is TRBJ1-5, the V gene TRBV7-8; possible D gene TRBD1, 6 bases. Germline CDR1 and CDR2: SGHVS and FQNEAQ. The CDR3 loop spans 18 amino acids. V lost 1 base and J lost 0, with 16 bases in between. The CDR3 spells CASSLGILRGHSNQPQHF. CDR3 sequence (DNA): TGTGCCAGCAGCTTAGGCATTCTTAGGGGACATAGCAATCAGCCCCAGCATTTT.

This chain links TRBV28 with TRBJ2-3, with 8 bases identical to TRBD2. The V gene end was trimmed by 6 bases and the J gene end by 7 bases; junction bases not matched to a gene: 9. The CDR3 length is 14 residues. Germline V gene sequence: CDR1 MDHEN, CDR2 SYDVKM. As DNA, the CDR3 is TGTGCCAGCAGCCTATTTGCGGGGGGAAATACGCAGTATTTT. This translates into CASSLFAGGNTQYF.

Only one count was recorded for this clone. The chain recombines TRBV28 with TRBJ2-2, with a tentative D call TRBD2 (6 bases). Between the trimmed V and J ends, which lost 3 bases and 2 bases, there was a span of 16 bases. CDR3 size: 17 residues. Germline CDR1 reads MDHEN; CDR2 reads SYDVKM. DNA for the CDR3: TGTGCCAGCAGTTTCGATATTAGCGGTTCTAACACCGGGGAGCTGTTTTTT. As protein: CASSFDISGSNTGELFF.

The rearrangement joins TRBV7-9 to TRBJ2-7; 8 bases line up with TRBD2. The CDR3 is made up of 14 amino acids. The junction had 6 bases not matched to a gene; V was cut back by 2 bases and J by 6 bases. Germline values: CDR1 SEHNR, CDR2 FQNEAQ (reference sequence). The CDR3 loop is CASSLTGGLGEQYF. The CDR3 region has the DNA TGTGCCAGCAGCTTAACGGGGGGGCTAGGCGAGCAGTACTTC. Supplemented by reference TRBV7-9 and TRBJ2-7, the full variable domain reads DTGVSQNPRHKITKRGQNVTFRCDPISEHNRLYWYRQTLGQGPEFLTYFQNEAQLEKSRLLSDRFSAERPKGSFSTLEIQRTEQGDSAMYLCASSLTGGLGEQYFGPGTRLTVT.

The rearrangement links TRBV4-2 to TRBJ1-5; perhaps TRBD1 as D (5 bases). Trimming left V 0 bases short and J 2 bases short, with 11 bases between. There are 16 residues in the CDR3. The germline gives CDR1 LGHNA, CDR2 YNFKEQ. The DNA for the CDR3 is TGTGCCAGCAGCCAAGACCGGGCGGGGGGCAATCAGCCCCAGCATTTT. Amino acids: CASSQDRAGGNQPQHF.

This chain uses TRBV10-3 with TRBJ1-1, with D perhaps matching TRBD1 (5 bases). CDR1 and CDR2 from the germline V gene are ENHRY and SYGVKD. Trimming shortened V by 6 bases and J by 0 bases, and 11 bases separated the two germline ends. The CDR3 loop spans 14 amino acids. In DNA form, the CDR3 reads TGTGCCATCAGCTCGGACACCGTGAACACTGAAGCTTTCTTT. Translation: CAISSDTVNTEAFF.

V usage is TRBV18 and J usage is TRBJ1-1; the D is unclear. Germline V gene lookup returns CDR1 KGHSH and CDR2 LQKENI. V was pared by 2 bases and J by 1 base, with 8 bases between. CDR3 length equals 14 residues. The CDR3 nucleotides read TGTGCCAGCTCACCATACGACAAGAACACTGAAGCTTTCTTT. Amino acid sequence: CASSPYDKNTEAFF.